This entry lists 18 T cell receptor beta chains sequenced from one sample in a study of blood T cell repertoires in COVID-19. The protocol was immunoSEQ multiplex PCR, while the TCRdb copy is restricted to in-frame clones and leaves out a portion. The sample contains some 100,000 clones, approximately 86% of which appear only once. The sequencing sample was made of peripheral blood. The receptors originated from a man aged 45 to 65 with COVID-19, enrolled during active disease.

The V gene is TRBV18, the J gene TRBJ2-3; the match to TRBD2 covers 9 bases. The CDR3 is 16 residues long. After removal of 3 bases from V and 4 bases from J, the junction contained 8 bases not matched to a gene. Germline CDR1 reads KGHSH; CDR2 reads LQKENI. CDR3 coding DNA: TGTGCCAGCTCACCCCAATCTAGCGGGGCCGCAGATACGCAGTATTTT. Protein: CASSPQSSGAADTQYF. Full variable domain (remainder filled in from reference TRBV18 and TRBJ2-3): NAGVMQNPRHLVRRRGQEARLRCSPMKGHSHVYWYRQLPEEGLKFMVYLQKENIIDESGMPKERFSAEFPKEGPSILRIQQVVRGDSAAYFCASSPQSSGAADTQYFGPGTRLTVL.

The chain has TRBV5-1 and TRBJ2-1; the match to TRBD2 covers 12 bases. This CDR3 spans 18 amino acids. Trimming cost V 0 bases and J 3 bases; bases outside gene matches: 7. Germline loops: CDR1 SGHRS, CDR2 YFSETQ. CDR3 sequence: CASSLGLLAGGNYNEQFF. DNA of the CDR3: TGCGCCAGCAGCTTGGGACTTCTAGCGGGGGGGAACTACAATGAGCAGTTCTTC.

This chain links TRBV7-2 with TRBJ1-6; TRBD1 is a possible D gene (5 bases). Trimming left V 6 bases short and J 7 bases short, with 13 bases between. CDR1 and CDR2 (germline): SGHTA, FQGNSA. There are 14 residues in the CDR3. CDR3 nucleotide sequence: TGTGCCAGCAGTAATCAGGGAGGGAATTCACCCCTCCACTTT. Translation gives CASSNQGGNSPLHF. Full variable domain (remainder filled in from reference TRBV7-2 and TRBJ1-6): GAGVSQSPSNKVTEKGKDVELRCDPISGHTALYWYRQSLGQGLEFLIYFQGNSAPDKSGLPSDRFSAERTGGSVSTLTIQRTQQEDSAVYLCASSNQGGNSPLHFGNGTRLTVT.

This sequence joins TRBV4-1 and TRBJ1-3, with 7 bases that match TRBD1. Trimming removed 4 bases from V and 1 base from J; junction bases left unmatched: 1. Germline CDR1 is MGHRA and CDR2 is YSYEKL. This CDR3 has 14 residues. The CDR3 bases are TGCGCCAGCAGCCCGACAGGGTCTGGAAACACCATATATTTT. Amino acid sequence: CASSPTGSGNTIYF.

The chain joins TRBV2 to TRBJ2-5, with D unresolved. This CDR3 comprises 11 residues. Germline CDR1 reads SNHLY; CDR2 reads FYNNEI. The V end was cut by 8 bases, the J end by 1 base, with 5 bases between. The CDR3 coding sequence is TGTGCCAGCGGAGCCCAAGAGACCCAGTACTTC. It translates to CASGAQETQYF.

This chain links TRBV29-1 with TRBJ2-5; 7 positions agree with TRBD1. With V trimmed by 7 bases and J by 5 bases, 7 bases remained unmatched. CDR1 and CDR2 (germline): SQVTM, ANQGSEA. The CDR3 has 12 amino acids. CDR3 loop: CSGLTGLETQYF. As DNA, the CDR3 is TGCAGCGGCCTGACAGGGTTGGAGACCCAGTACTTC.

J is TRBJ1-1 and V is TRBV2, with TRBD1 identical over 8 bases. The CDR3 spans 13 residues. Trimming removed 8 bases from V and 2 bases from J; junction bases left unmatched: 4. Germline CDR1 SNHLY, CDR2 FYNNEI. In DNA form, the CDR3 reads TGTGCCAGCCTCAGGGGGCTCAACACTGAAGCTTTCTTT. Protein sequence: CASLRGLNTEAFF.

The chain has TRBV7-6 and TRBJ2-7; 12 nucleotides agree with TRBD2. Germline CDR1 reads SGHVS; CDR2 reads FNYEAQ. Trimming took 8 bases from V and 9 from J; bases not matched to a gene: 11. This CDR3 contains 14 residues. DNA for the CDR3: TGTGCCAGCGAGCCTAGCGGGGGGGCAAGTTCGCAGTACTTC. The encoded protein is CASEPSGGASSQYF.

V is TRBV27 and J is TRBJ2-2; tentative D call: TRBD2 (6 bases). The CDR3 sequence is 13 residues long. CDR1 and CDR2 from the germline V gene are MNHEY and SMNVEV (reference sequence). The V and J ends lost 7 bases and 5 bases respectively, with 11 bases between them. CDR3 sequence (DNA): TGTGCCAGCACCGCGGGGCGGACCGGGGAGCTGTTTTTT. Residues: CASTAGRTGELFF.

This rearrangement joins TRBV6-6 to TRBJ2-2; D is perhaps TRBD1 (6 bases). This CDR3 has 17 amino acids. Germline loops: CDR1 MNHNY, CDR2 SVGAGI (reference sequence). Trimming removed 6 bases from V and 0 bases from J, with 17 bases in between. In DNA form, the CDR3 reads TGTGCCAGCAGCCGACCCCGGCAGGGGACGAACACCGGGGAGCTGTTTTTT. Translating gives CASSRPRQGTNTGELFF.

The CDR3 spells CASSPSGRAAFF. CDR3 bases: TGTGCCAGCAGTCCTTCAGGGAGGGCGGCTTTCTTT. The rearrangement uses TRBV27 and TRBJ1-1; weak D call: TRBD1 (5 bases). Trimming shortened V by 5 bases and J by 11 bases, and 15 bases separated the two germline ends. This CDR3 contains 12 residues. Germline CDR1 reads MNHEY; CDR2 reads SMNVEV (reference sequence).

The chain has TRBV3-1 (or the pseudogene TRBV3-2) and TRBJ2-3; 10 bases agree with TRBD2. Germline V gives CDR1 LGHDT, CDR2 YNNKEL (reference sequence). After removal of 4 bases from V and 3 bases from J, the junction contained 7 bases not matched to a gene. The CDR3 contains 16 residues. Here the CDR3 DNA reads TGTGCCAGCAGCCCGCTAGCGGGGGCAGAAACAGATACGCAGTATTTT. Its translation: CASSPLAGAETDTQYF.

The chain links TRBV4-1 to TRBJ2-3, with 10 bases fitting TRBD2. CDR3 size: 18 residues. V shed 3 bases and J 1 base; nucleotides not matched to a gene: 10. Germline V gives CDR1 MGHRA, CDR2 YSYEKL. The CDR3 coding sequence is TGCGCCAGCAGCCACGGTCGCCCCGGGACTAGCGGCACAGATACGCAGTATTTT. It encodes CASSHGRPGTSGTDTQYF.

This chain links TRBV7-2 with TRBJ2-7; TRBD1 is a possible D gene (5 bases). This CDR3 has 15 amino acids. V was shortened by 0 bases and J by 2 bases, with 11 bases between the two germline ends. The germline V gene has CDR1 SGHTA and CDR2 FQGNSA. CDR3: CASSLAQTEPYEQYF. The CDR3 region has the DNA TGTGCCAGCAGCTTAGCACAGACAGAACCCTACGAGCAGTACTTC. Full variable domain (outside the CDR3, taken from reference TRBV7-2 and TRBJ2-7): GAGVSQSPSNKVTEKGKDVELRCDPISGHTALYWYRQSLGQGLEFLIYFQGNSAPDKSGLPSDRFSAERTGGSVSTLTIQRTQQEDSAVYLCASSLAQTEPYEQYFGPGTRLTVT.

This clone was detected only a few times. This chain links TRBV9 with TRBJ1-1; no clear D. Germline V gives CDR1 SGDLS, CDR2 YYNGEE. V gave up 7 bases and J gave up 3 bases, with 19 bases separating them. This CDR3 is 15 amino acids long. Here the CDR3 reads CASSPSTFGDTEAFF. The DNA of the CDR3 is TGTGCCAGCTCCCCTTCGACGTTCGGGGACACTGAAGCTTTCTTT.

The V and J genes are TRBV2 and TRBJ2-3; 10 positions match TRBD1. Germline assignment: CDR1 SNHLY and CDR2 FYNNEI. This CDR3 contains 13 residues. The trim removed 8 bases at V and 6 bases at J, leaving 5 bases unmatched. The CDR3: CASGDRGWDTQYF. In DNA, the CDR3 is TGTGCCAGCGGGGACAGGGGTTGGGATACGCAGTATTTT.

The rearrangement links TRBV10-3 to TRBJ1-1; D is unclear. Trimming left V 3 bases short and J 4 bases short, with 9 bases between. CDR1 ENHRY and CDR2 SYGVKD come from the germline V gene. The CDR3 has 13 amino acids. In DNA form, the CDR3 reads TGTGCCATCAGTGATCGAACAGTCACTGAAGCTTTCTTT. Translating gives CAISDRTVTEAFF.

This chain joins TRBV9 and TRBJ1-6, with D unresolved. CDR1 and CDR2 (germline): SGDLS, YYNGEE. Between the trimmed V and J ends, which lost 0 bases and 10 bases, there was a span of 11 bases. The CDR3 is 14 residues long. The CDR3 region has the DNA TGTGCCAGCAGCGTAGCTCGAGAGGGCTCACCCCTCCACTTT. Protein: CASSVAREGSPLHF. Together with reference TRBV9 and TRBJ1-6, the CDR3 gives the full variable domain: DSGVTQTPKHLITATGQRVTLRCSPRSGDLSVYWYQQSLDQGLQFLIQYYNGEERAKGNILERFSAQQFPDLHSELNLSSLELGDSALYFCASSVAREGSPLHFGNGTRLTVT.